This TCR beta chain was profiled in a study of shared clonotypes between healthy human individuals. The data were produced by immunoSEQ multiplex PCR, yet TCRdb's version contains in-frame clones alone and is incomplete. The data contain around 1,900,000 clones, 90% to 95% of them singletons. Positively selected for CCR7, the CD45RO-negative cells used as naive CD8 cells excluded terminally differentiated effector memory CD45RA+ cells. From germline, CDR1 is SQVTM and CDR2 ANQGSEA. The CDR3 runs 13 residues. V lost 6 bases, J lost 3 bases, and 7 bases stayed unmatched. This chain connects TRBV29-1 to TRBJ2-7; 8 bases line up with TRBD1. The sample comprised naive CD8+ T cells from PBMCs. This clonotype was obtained from a man in his late teens or twenties in good health. Some clones in this sample may be carry-over from other donors' samples. The CDR3: CSVSGGAYYEQYF. The CDR3, as DNA: TGCAGCGTCTCAGGGGGCGCATACTACGAGCAGTACTTC.